These 25 T cell receptor beta chains came from one sample sequenced in a study of sequential checkpoint blockade in melanoma. Produced via immunoSEQ multiplex PCR; TCRdb's table is partial and in-frame only. The table includes roughly 20,000 clones, around 66% detected once. The treatment here: randomized to nivolumab then ipilimumab (arm A) or the reverse (arm B). The starting material was CD8+ T cells sorted from blood (inferred from file names), obtained from a patient given nivolumab and ipilimumab in sequence. Receptors originate from a human donor with melanoma.

The V and J genes are TRBV7-9 and TRBJ2-7, with 8 bases fitting TRBD2. Trimming took 8 bases from V and 4 from J; bases not matched to a gene: 4. CDR1 SEHNR and CDR2 FQNEAQ come from the germline V gene (reference sequence). The CDR3 sequence is 12 residues long. The CDR3 sequence: CASGLAVYEQYF. CDR3 DNA sequence: TGTGCCAGCGGACTAGCAGTTTACGAGCAGTACTTC.

This clone showed up just a few times. The gene calls are TRBV5-1 and TRBJ2-7; D remains unclear. V lost 4 bases and J 0 bases, leaving 5 bases between the germline ends. CDR1 is SGHRS and CDR2 is YFSETQ in the germline V gene. There are 12 residues in the CDR3. The DNA for the CDR3 is TGCGCCAGCAGCGCAGACTCCTACGAGCAGTACTTC. It encodes CASSADSYEQYF. The complete variable domain, with remaining parts taken from reference TRBV5-1 and TRBJ2-7, reads KAGVTQTPRYLIKTRGQQVTLSCSPISGHRSVSWYQQTPGQGLQFLFEYFSETQRNKGNFPGRFSGRQFSNSRSEMNVSTLELGDSALYLCASSADSYEQYFGPGTRLTVT.

The rearrangement joins TRBV10-3 to TRBJ2-2; possibly TRBD1 for D (6 bases). The ends were cut back, 2 bases at V and 4 bases at J, with 11 bases in the middle. The CDR3 runs 15 residues. Germline V lookup: CDR1 ENHRY, CDR2 SYGVKD. The CDR3 DNA follows: TGTGCCATCAGTGAGCCGGGACACGCCACCGGGGAGCTGTTTTTT. This codes for CAISEPGHATGELFF.

This clone came up a few times. The chain uses TRBV28 and TRBJ2-5; TRBD2 might be the D (5 bases). Germline-derived CDR1 and CDR2 are MDHEN and SYDVKM. Trimming shortened V by 2 bases and J by 7 bases, and 14 bases separated the two germline ends. This CDR3 has 14 amino acids. The CDR3 sequence: CASSLHDEGLTQYF. The CDR3 DNA sequence: TGTGCCAGCAGTTTACACGATGAGGGATTGACCCAGTACTTC.

This clone was seen a handful of times. The J gene is TRBJ2-7, the V gene TRBV7-9, with TRBD1 matching over 9 bases. Trimming at V came to 5 bases and at J to 5 bases, leaving 7 bases not matched to a gene. The CDR3 is made up of 14 amino acids. Germline CDR1 SEHNR, CDR2 FQNEAQ (reference sequence). The CDR3 DNA follows: TGTGCCAGCAGCCCCGTCGGACAGGGGAACGAGCAGTACTTC. Protein sequence: CASSPVGQGNEQYF.

This clone came up once. This sequence joins TRBV30 and TRBJ2-7; no firm D call. Germline V gene sequence: CDR1 GTSNPN, CDR2 SVGIG (reference sequence). CDR3 size: 15 residues. Trimming removed 0 bases at V and 0 bases at J, with 12 bases between. The CDR3 nucleotides read TGTGCCTGGAGTGTGCCGTCCACGGGCTCCTACGAGCAGTACTTC. Its translation: CAWSVPSTGSYEQYF.

This clone was observed once. V gene TRBV7-9 combines with J gene TRBJ2-1; 9 nucleotides match TRBD2. The CDR3 extends over 15 amino acids. Germline CDR1 reads SEHNR; CDR2 reads FQNEAQ (reference sequence). The V segment lost 6 bases and the J segment 2 bases; nucleotides outside the gene matches: 5. The CDR3 region is CASSYSGSAYNEQFF. Written as DNA, the CDR3 is TGTGCCAGCAGTTATAGCGGGAGCGCCTACAATGAGCAGTTCTTC. The full variable domain, in which reference TRBV7-9 and TRBJ2-1 provide the parts outside the CDR3, is DTGVSQNPRHKITKRGQNVTFRCDPISEHNRLYWYRQTLGQGPEFLTYFQNEAQLEKSRLLSDRFSAERPKGSFSTLEIQRTEQGDSAMYLCASSYSGSAYNEQFFGPGTRLTVL.

In this sample, this clone turned up a few times. The CDR3 coding sequence is TGTGCCACCAGACTAGCGGGAGCCGGGTACGAGCAGTACTTC. It translates to CATRLAGAGYEQYF. The chain recombines TRBV2 with TRBJ2-7; 12 positions match TRBD2. The CDR3 has 14 amino acids. Unmatched junction bases numbered 8, after V lost 10 bases and J lost 4 bases. Germline V gives CDR1 SNHLY, CDR2 FYNNEI. The full variable domain, its missing parts supplied by reference TRBV2 and TRBJ2-7, is EPEVTQTPSHQVTQMGQEVILRCVPISNHLYFYWYRQILGQKVEFLVSFYNNEISEKSEIFDDQFSVERPDGSNFTLKIRSTKLEDSAMYFCATRLAGAGYEQYFGPGTRLTVT.

The chain has TRBV19 and TRBJ2-4; 7 nucleotides match TRBD2. From germline, CDR1 is LNHDA and CDR2 SQIVND (reference sequence). The CDR3 extends over 15 amino acids. J was trimmed by 5 bases and V by 3 bases; bases with no gene match: 7. The CDR3 DNA reads TGTGCCAGTAGTATGTCCGGGAGGAGGCAAAACATTCAGTACTTC. It yields the protein CASSMSGRRQNIQYF.

This sequence joins TRBV9 and TRBJ2-7; TRBD1 aligns across 10 bases. The CDR3 consists of 14 residues. The V and J ends lost 3 bases and 5 bases, in that order; junction bases with no gene match: 5. The V gene's germline CDR1 is SGDLS and CDR2 YYNGEE. The CDR3 is CASSDWDRGHEQYF. The CDR3 DNA reads TGTGCCAGCAGCGACTGGGACAGGGGACACGAGCAGTACTTC. Variable domain in full (rest from reference TRBV9 and TRBJ2-7): DSGVTQTPKHLITATGQRVTLRCSPRSGDLSVYWYQQSLDQGLQFLIQYYNGEERAKGNILERFSAQQFPDLHSELNLSSLELGDSALYFCASSDWDRGHEQYFGPGTRLTVT.

This clone is classed as medium-sized. V is TRBV5-6 and J is TRBJ2-7, with D possibly being TRBD2 (6 bases). The CDR3 is 13 amino acids. The germline gives CDR1 SGHDT, CDR2 YYEEEE. Trimming removed 4 bases from V and 5 bases from J, with 13 bases in between. CDR3 loop: CASSRGGEDEQYF. For the CDR3, the DNA is TGTGCCAGCAGCCGTGGTGGGGAGGACGAGCAGTACTTC.

The J gene is TRBJ1-3, the V gene TRBV10-3; 7 bases line up with TRBD1. CDR3 size: 13 residues. V trimming: 11 bases; J trimming: 8 bases; junction bases outside the gene matches: 12. From germline, CDR1 is ENHRY and CDR2 SYGVKD. CDR3 in DNA: TGTGCCCTAGGAGACAGGGCCGGAGACACCATATATTTT. Encoded protein: CALGDRAGDTIYF.

The sample holds one count of this clone. V and J are TRBV9 and TRBJ2-3; 12 bases match TRBD2. The junction had 12 bases not matched to a gene; V was cut back by 3 bases and J by 7 bases. The CDR3 contains 17 residues. The germline CDR1 and CDR2 sequences are SGDLS and YYNGEE. For the CDR3, the DNA is TGTGCCAGCAGCGCCCCCTCTAGCGGGGGGGCCGAAAATACGCAGTATTTT. This sequence encodes CASSAPSSGGAENTQYF.

The chain links TRBV9 to TRBJ2-7, with 8 positions matching TRBD1. The germline CDR1 and CDR2 sequences are SGDLS and YYNGEE. The V gene end was trimmed by 4 bases and the J gene end by 2 bases; junction bases not matched to a gene: 8. The CDR3 covers 15 residues. As DNA, the CDR3 is TGTGCCAGCAGCCCCGGGACAGGTGACACCTACGAGCAGTACTTC. Amino acid sequence: CASSPGTGDTYEQYF.

The chain combines TRBV6-1 with TRBJ1-1; the match to TRBD1 covers 7 bases. Germline V gene sequence: CDR1 MNHNS, CDR2 SASEGT. With 5 bases clipped from V and 4 bases from J, the junction kept 1 base outside the gene matches. This CDR3 region has 12 residues. CDR3 coding DNA: TGTGCCAGCAGTCGGACAGGCACTGAAGCTTTCTTT. Translating it yields CASSRTGTEAFF.

The chain links TRBV13 to TRBJ1-5; D is undetermined. V was clipped by 0 bases and J by 10 bases, with 10 bases between them. CDR1 is PRHDT and CDR2 is FYEKMQ in the germline V gene (reference sequence). The CDR3 has 13 amino acids. This chain's CDR3 is CASSLGRNSPQHF. CDR3 sequence (DNA): TGTGCCAGCAGCTTAGGCCGGAACAGCCCCCAGCATTTT.

The chain employs TRBV27 and TRBJ2-7; 8 bases are shared with TRBD1. V lost 3 bases to trimming and J lost 5 bases; unmatched junction nucleotides: 9. The CDR3 sequence is 15 residues long. Germline V gene lookup returns CDR1 MNHEY and CDR2 SMNVEV (reference sequence). For the CDR3, the DNA is TGTGCCAGCAGTTTGTTCCTTGCAGGGGGCGACGAGCAGTACTTC. Its translation: CASSLFLAGGDEQYF.

Only one count was recorded for this clone. In DNA form, the CDR3 reads TGTGCCAGCAGTTACTCTGGCGGTCACCAGGAAGCTTTCTTT. It yields the protein CASSYSGGHQEAFF. This sequence joins TRBV6-5 and TRBJ1-1; D remains ambiguous. The V gene's germline CDR1 is MNHEY and CDR2 SVGAGI. Trimming took 0 bases from V and 8 from J, leaving 13 bases between them. The CDR3 is 14 residues long.

This sequence joins TRBV4-3 and TRBJ2-7, with 8 bases identical to TRBD1. This CDR3 comprises 14 residues. The germline CDR1 and CDR2 sequences are LGHNA and YSLEER. Unmatched junction bases numbered 4, after V lost 1 base and J lost 5 bases. The chain's CDR3 is CASSQVGTGNEQYF. The DNA for the CDR3 is TGCGCCAGCAGCCAAGTCGGGACAGGAAACGAGCAGTACTTC.

The CDR3 sequence is CSVPLTGSEQYF. CDR3 sequence (DNA): TGCAGCGTCCCCCTGACAGGGTCGGAGCAGTACTTC. The J gene is TRBJ2-7, the V gene TRBV29-1, with 7 bases that match TRBD1. V trimming: 6 bases; J trimming: 7 bases; junction bases outside the gene matches: 9. This CDR3 contains 12 residues. The V gene's germline CDR1 is SQVTM and CDR2 ANQGSEA.

The chain carries TRBV11-3 and TRBJ2-2, with 13 bases identical to TRBD2. Germline V gene lookup returns CDR1 SGHNT and CDR2 YENEEA. The CDR3 length is 16 residues. The J segment lost 5 bases and the V segment lost 6 bases, leaving 6 bases of the junction unmatched. CDR3 coding DNA: TGTGCCAGCAGTCCAAGGACTAGCGGGAGAACCGGGGAGCTGTTTTTT. Amino acid sequence: CASSPRTSGRTGELFF.

The chain carries TRBV5-4 and TRBJ2-5; 8 bases match TRBD1. Germline V gene data show CDR1 as SGHNT and CDR2 as YYREEE (reference sequence). The ends lost 5 bases at V and 5 bases at J; junction bases unmatched: 17. The CDR3 runs to 17 residues. The CDR3 DNA follows: TGTGCCAGCAGACTCTGGGGGGTACAGGGGGTGGGCGAGACCCAGTACTTC. Protein sequence: CASRLWGVQGVGETQYF.

The table lists this clone with a few counts. The chain combines TRBV7-8 with TRBJ2-1, with D maybe TRBD2 (8 bases). The germline V and J ends were trimmed by 5 bases and 5 bases, with 28 bases remaining between them. Germline assignment: CDR1 SGHVS and CDR2 FQNEAQ. This CDR3 contains 19 residues. DNA of the CDR3: TGTGCCAGCAGCCCCGGACAGGAGGGAGGACTAGCAGCAAACAATGAGCAGTTCTTC. Protein: CASSPGQEGGLAANNEQFF.

The chain has TRBV6-1 and TRBJ2-7; TRBD1 agrees at 9 bases. CDR3 length equals 15 residues. From germline, CDR1 is MNHNS and CDR2 SASEGT. The J segment lost 4 bases and the V segment lost 0 bases, leaving 4 bases of the junction unmatched. CDR3 sequence (DNA): TGTGCCAGCAGTGAAGCGACAGGGGGTCGGTACGAGCAGTACTTC. As protein: CASSEATGGRYEQYF.

The V call is TRBV7-9, the J call TRBJ1-3, with TRBD1 identical over 8 bases. The germline V gene encodes CDR1 SEHNR and CDR2 FQNEAQ (reference sequence). V shed 4 bases, J shed 0 bases, and the junction held 11 bases outside the gene matches. CDR3 length equals 18 residues. Here the CDR3 DNA reads TGTGCCAGCAGCTCGGACAGGGACGGATCGGGCTCTGGAAACACCATATATTTT. As protein: CASSSDRDGSGSGNTIYF.